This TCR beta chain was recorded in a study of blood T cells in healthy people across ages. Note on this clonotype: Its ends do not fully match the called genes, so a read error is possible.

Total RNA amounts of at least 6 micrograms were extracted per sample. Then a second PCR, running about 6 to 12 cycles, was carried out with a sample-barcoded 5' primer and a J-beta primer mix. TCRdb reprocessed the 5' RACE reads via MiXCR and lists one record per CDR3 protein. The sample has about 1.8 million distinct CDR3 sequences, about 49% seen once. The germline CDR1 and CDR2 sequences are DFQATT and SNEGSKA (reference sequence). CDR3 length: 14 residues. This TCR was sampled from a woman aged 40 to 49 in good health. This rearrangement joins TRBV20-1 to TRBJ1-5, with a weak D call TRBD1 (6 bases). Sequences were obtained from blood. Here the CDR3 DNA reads TGCGGTGCTTCGCCAGGGGATCTTGATCAGCCCCAGCATTTT. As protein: CGASPGDLDQPQHF.